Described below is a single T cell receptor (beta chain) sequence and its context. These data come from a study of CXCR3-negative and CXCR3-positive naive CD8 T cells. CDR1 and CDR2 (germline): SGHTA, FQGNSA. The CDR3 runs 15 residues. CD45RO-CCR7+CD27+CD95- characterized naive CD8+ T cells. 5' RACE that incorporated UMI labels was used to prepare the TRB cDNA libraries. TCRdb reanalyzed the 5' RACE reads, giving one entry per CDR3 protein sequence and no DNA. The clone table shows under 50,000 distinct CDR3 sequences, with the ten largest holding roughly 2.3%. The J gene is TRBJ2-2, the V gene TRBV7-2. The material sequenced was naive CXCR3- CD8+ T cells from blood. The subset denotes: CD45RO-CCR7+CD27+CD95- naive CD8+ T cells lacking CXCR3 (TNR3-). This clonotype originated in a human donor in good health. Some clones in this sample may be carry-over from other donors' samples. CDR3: CASSPGSGNTGELFF.